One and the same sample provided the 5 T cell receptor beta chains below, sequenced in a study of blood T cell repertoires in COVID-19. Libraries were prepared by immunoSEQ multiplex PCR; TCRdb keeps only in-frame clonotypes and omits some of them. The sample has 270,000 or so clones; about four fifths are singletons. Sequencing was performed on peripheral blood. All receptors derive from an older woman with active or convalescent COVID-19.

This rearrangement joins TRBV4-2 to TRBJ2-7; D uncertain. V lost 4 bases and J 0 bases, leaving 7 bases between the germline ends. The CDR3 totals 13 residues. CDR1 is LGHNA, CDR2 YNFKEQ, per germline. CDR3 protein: CASSRAASYEQYF. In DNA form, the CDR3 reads TGTGCCAGCAGCCGCGCCGCCTCCTACGAGCAGTACTTC.

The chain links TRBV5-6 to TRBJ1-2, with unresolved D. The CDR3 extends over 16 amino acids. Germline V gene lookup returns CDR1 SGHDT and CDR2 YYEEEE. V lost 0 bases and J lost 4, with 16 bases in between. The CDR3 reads CASSLVALRGGYGYTF. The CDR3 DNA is TGTGCCAGCAGCTTGGTGGCCCTCCGGGGTGGCTATGGCTACACCTTC.

Here the CDR3 reads CASSDLRGVHGYTF. CDR3 bases: TGTGCCAGCAGTGACTTGCGGGGAGTCCATGGCTACACCTTC. The chain recombines TRBV2 with TRBJ1-2, with D unclear. Trimming pared 3 bases from V and 6 bases from J, leaving 14 bases between. CDR3 length: 14 residues. Per germline, CDR1 SNHLY and CDR2 FYNNEI.

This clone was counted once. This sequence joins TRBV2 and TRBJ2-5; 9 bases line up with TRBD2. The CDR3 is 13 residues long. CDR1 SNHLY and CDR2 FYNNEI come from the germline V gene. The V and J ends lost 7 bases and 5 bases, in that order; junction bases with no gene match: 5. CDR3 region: CASTRGGVETQYF. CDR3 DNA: TGTGCCAGCACTCGCGGGGGGGTCGAGACCCAGTACTTC.

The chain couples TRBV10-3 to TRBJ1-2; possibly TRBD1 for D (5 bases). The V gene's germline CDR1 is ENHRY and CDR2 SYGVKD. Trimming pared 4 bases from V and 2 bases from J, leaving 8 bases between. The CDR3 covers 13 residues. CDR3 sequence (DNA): TGTGCCATCAGTGCCGACAGAAACTATGGCTACACCTTC. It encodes CAISADRNYGYTF.